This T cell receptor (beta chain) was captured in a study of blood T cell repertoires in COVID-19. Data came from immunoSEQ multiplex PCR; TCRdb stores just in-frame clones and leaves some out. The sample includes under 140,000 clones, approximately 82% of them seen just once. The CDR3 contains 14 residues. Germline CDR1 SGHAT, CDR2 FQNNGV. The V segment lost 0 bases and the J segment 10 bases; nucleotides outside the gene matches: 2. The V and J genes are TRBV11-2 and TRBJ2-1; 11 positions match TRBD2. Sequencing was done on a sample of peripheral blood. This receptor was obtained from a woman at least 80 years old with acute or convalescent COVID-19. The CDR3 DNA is TGTGCCAGCAGCTTAGATAGGACTAGCGGGGAGCAGTTCTTC. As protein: CASSLDRTSGEQFF.